The 15 T cell receptor beta chains reported below all come from one sample, sequenced in a study of T cell responses to AZD1222 COVID-19 vaccine. Sequencing used immunoSEQ multiplex PCR; TCRdb keeps in-frame clones, though not all of them. The sample includes approximately 110,000 clones, roughly 87% of them seen just once. Sequenced material: peripheral blood, taken 28 days after the second AZD1222 dose. These receptors all come from an adult who received the AZD1222 COVID-19 vaccine.

This clone appeared once. The genes are TRBV30 and TRBJ1-6; a weak D match, TRBD1 (5 bases). CDR1 is GTSNPN and CDR2 is SVGIG in the germline V gene (reference sequence). Trimming removed 4 bases at V and 8 bases at J, with 15 bases between. This CDR3 region has 14 residues. Here the CDR3 reads CAWNFRGSDSPLHF. CDR3 DNA sequence: TGTGCCTGGAATTTTAGGGGATCGGATTCACCCCTCCACTTT. The whole variable domain, remainder taken from reference TRBV30 and TRBJ1-6, is SQTIHQWPATLVQPVGSPLSLECTVEGTSNPNLYWYRQAAGRGLQLLFYSVGIGQISSEVPQNLSASRPQDRQFILSSKKLLLSDSGFYLCAWNFRGSDSPLHFGNGTRLTVT.

The rearrangement joins TRBV15 to TRBJ1-3; 8 positions match TRBD1. Germline assignment: CDR1 LNHNV and CDR2 YYDKDF (reference sequence). The J segment lost 3 bases and the V segment lost 5 bases, leaving 6 bases of the junction unmatched. The CDR3 contains 15 residues. This CDR3 is CATSVGQGYGNTIYF. The DNA for the CDR3 is TGTGCCACCAGCGTCGGACAGGGCTATGGAAACACCATATATTTT.

The chain couples TRBV6-2 or TRBV6-3 to TRBJ1-2; a weak D match, TRBD1 (5 bases). Germline loops: CDR1 MNHEY, CDR2 SVGEGT. The V gene lost 5 bases and the J gene lost 5 bases, with 12 bases spanning the gap. This CDR3 is built from 13 residues. CDR3 bases: TGTGCCAGCAGTGATGGGGGAGTTTATGGCTACACCTTC. Translated, it gives CASSDGGVYGYTF.

The CDR3 DNA follows: TGTGCCTGCTGTGGTCAACTAGATGAAAAACTGTTTTTT. Protein: CACCGQLDEKLFF. The chain joins TRBV30 to TRBJ1-4; D remains unclear. The ends were cut back, 6 bases at V and 6 bases at J, with 14 bases in the middle. The CDR3 contains 13 residues. Germline V lookup: CDR1 GTSNPN, CDR2 SVGIG (reference sequence).

The rearrangement uses TRBV28 and TRBJ1-5; D not certain. CDR1 is MDHEN and CDR2 is SYDVKM in the germline V gene. The CDR3 totals 12 residues. The ends were cut back, 10 bases at V and 5 bases at J, with 12 bases in the middle. The CDR3 here is CATSFSDQPQHF. The CDR3 DNA sequence: TGTGCCACATCCTTCAGTGATCAGCCCCAGCATTTT.

This chain links TRBV2 with TRBJ2-1; D is unclear. Trimming took off 7 bases at V and 0 bases at J, with 16 bases between the two ends. The CDR3 consists of 16 residues. Germline CDR1 reads SNHLY; CDR2 reads FYNNEI. CDR3 nucleotide sequence: TGTGCCAGCACGCCGGAAGTTCTAAGCTCCTACAATGAGCAGTTCTTC. It yields the protein CASTPEVLSSYNEQFF.

This clone was detected once. A junction end diverges from the germline sequence, so it may reflect a read error. The rearrangement uses TRBV28 and TRBJ2-3, with 10 bases aligning to TRBD2. The CDR3 has 17 residues. The V gene's germline CDR1 is MDHEN and CDR2 SYDVKM. The CDR3 DNA reads as TGTGCCAGCAGCTTATGGTCTAGCGGGAGCAACACAGATACGCAGTATTTT. Translation gives CASSLWSSGSNTDTQYF.

This sequence joins TRBV27 and TRBJ2-7, with 12 nucleotides matching TRBD2. CDR1 MNHEY and CDR2 SMNVEV come from the germline V gene (reference sequence). The CDR3 length is 19 residues. V lost 5 bases to trimming and J lost 0 bases; unmatched junction nucleotides: 14. This CDR3 is CASSDTTSGRRAGSYEQYF. The CDR3 DNA reads TGTGCCAGCAGTGACACGACTAGCGGGAGAAGGGCGGGCTCCTACGAGCAGTACTTC.

This clone was counted between two and nine times. CDR3 coding DNA: TGTGCCTGGAGTGGTATGAGCTCCTATAATTCACCCCTCCACTTT. Encoded protein: CAWSGMSSYNSPLHF. This chain connects TRBV30 to TRBJ1-6; D not certain. V was pared by 1 base and J by 0 bases, with 7 bases between. The V gene's germline CDR1 is GTSNPN and CDR2 SVGIG (reference sequence). This CDR3 comprises 15 residues.

The rearrangement uses TRBV10-3 and TRBJ1-2, with unresolved D. From germline, CDR1 is ENHRY and CDR2 SYGVKD. This CDR3 region has 14 residues. Trimming shortened V by 0 bases and J by 7 bases, and 12 bases separated the two germline ends. The CDR3 bases are TGTGCCATCAGTGAGTCTTCCCCCCCAGTTGGCTACACCTTC. Translated: CAISESSPPVGYTF.

This chain connects TRBV6-4 to TRBJ1-6; D is unclear. Deletions cut 6 bases from V and 7 bases from J, with 25 bases between. In germline, CDR1 is MRHNA, CDR2 SNTAGT. The CDR3 length is 18 residues. In nucleotides, the CDR3 is TGTGCCAGCAGGACGTTCCTGACTGTTGACCTGCAAAATTCACCCCTCCACTTT. It is translated as CASRTFLTVDLQNSPLHF.

This chain links TRBV9 with TRBJ2-1; perhaps TRBD2 as D (5 bases). The CDR3 loop spans 16 amino acids. The ends were cut back, 3 bases at V and 0 bases at J, with 13 bases in the middle. The V gene's germline CDR1 is SGDLS and CDR2 YYNGEE. The chain's CDR3 is CASSASLRGSYNEQFF. In DNA form, the CDR3 reads TGTGCCAGCAGCGCATCTTTACGGGGCTCCTACAATGAGCAGTTCTTC. The full variable domain, completed using reference TRBV9 and TRBJ2-1, is DSGVTQTPKHLITATGQRVTLRCSPRSGDLSVYWYQQSLDQGLQFLIQYYNGEERAKGNILERFSAQQFPDLHSELNLSSLELGDSALYFCASSASLRGSYNEQFFGPGTRLTVL.

The chain combines TRBV2 with TRBJ1-5; no clear D gene. The germline V and J ends were trimmed by 4 bases and 0 bases, with 7 bases remaining between them. Germline CDR1 and CDR2: SNHLY and FYNNEI. The CDR3 runs 14 residues. The CDR3 loop reads CASSAVNSNQPQHF. CDR3 bases: TGTGCCAGCAGTGCCGTGAATAGCAATCAGCCCCAGCATTTT.

The chain couples TRBV7-2 to TRBJ1-2; the D is unclear. The CDR3 is 15 residues long. V was trimmed by 1 base and J by 4 bases, leaving 13 bases between them. Germline-derived CDR1 and CDR2 are SGHTA and FQGNSA. The CDR3 here is CASSLVSGNGYGYTF. The DNA for the CDR3 is TGTGCCAGCAGCTTAGTGAGTGGAAACGGCTATGGCTACACCTTC.

The rearrangement uses TRBV18 and TRBJ1-1; no clear D gene. V lost 3 bases to trimming and J lost 1 base, with 6 bases between them. CDR1 and CDR2 from the germline V gene are KGHSH and LQKENI. This CDR3 has 13 residues. In nucleotides, the CDR3 is TGTGCCAGCTCACCGACACCGAACACTGAAGCTTTCTTT. Translation gives CASSPTPNTEAFF.